Listed below are T cell receptor beta chains from one sample, sequenced in a study of Ad26.COV2.S vaccination and SARS-CoV-2 variants. Assay used: immunoSEQ multiplex PCR; TCRdb lists only in-frame clones, some missing. The data hold more than 300,000 clones, with 75% to 90% observed a single time. Sequencing was performed on peripheral blood, taken in a trial of Ad26.COV2.S vaccine versus placebo. These receptors all come from a person aged 18-65 years who received the Ad26.COV2.S COVID-19 vaccine or a placebo. Each CDR3 is given with its conserved first and last residue.

V gene	CDR3 protein
TRBV7-8	CASSLGFAAEAFF
TRBV11-3	CASSVQGARTGELFF
TRBV5-1	CASSIPGQGAGELFF
TRBV2	CASREQGLAPTDTQYF
TRBV12-3/TRBV12-4	CASSLEVNTEAFF
TRBV5-1	CASSLLTSGGVETQYF
TRBV19	CASSFGTLDRETQYF
TRBV5-8	CASSEGPYQPQHF
TRBV6-1	CASSDTGMETQYF
TRBV7-2	CASSLVLRGETQYF
TRBV5-1	CASSLGTGGATAEQYF
TRBV27	CASSSSRQGKRNNSPLHF
TRBV4-2	CASSQPGQGIEKLFF
TRBV9	CASSATGGNQPQHF
TRBV5-1	CASSLLSGKTYEQYF
TRBV5-1	CASSEDRGFLGYTF
TRBV4-3	CASSQDLGVHEQYF
TRBV7-8	CASSLAGQSPDGYTF
TRBV10-1	CASSDSGGSGYNEQFF
TRBV9	CASSVTEMNTEAFF
TRBV5-1	CASSLDLADTQYF
TRBV19	CASSPPTGDTEAFF
TRBV11-1	CASSLQGPNTEAFF
TRBV9	CASSPLDSLAYGYTF
TRBV7-2	CASSLGGRRYNEQFF
TRBV7-9	CASSLAGERYGYTF
TRBV10-2	CASSDPGLAGERYEQYF
TRBV5-1	CASSLLGEDTEAFF
TRBV15	CATSSEPPQGWDEAFF
TRBV19	CASSLRGNYNEQFF
TRBV5-1	CASSTDQETQYF
TRBV6-5	CASSDTETRTGELFF
TRBV6-6	CASRNSGNTQYF
TRBV5-1	CASSLEDRETQYF
TRBV19	CASSRGQGVRTGELFF
TRBV28	CASRTINLQGAEAFF
TRBV6-5	CASSIQPLNYGYTF
TRBV7-6	CASSLAQGTEAFF
TRBV7-3	CASSLQGASTDTQYF
TRBV14	CASRQGVGSYNEQFF
TRBV4-3	CASSHSPGQGSEKLFF
TRBV18	CASSPQQGRETQYF
TRBV15	CATSRNRVNEQFF
TRBV2	CASTQSWGRSNQPQHF
TRBV5-1	CASSLRGGLLKETQYF
TRBV6-5	CASTMTRDRDQYF
TRBV21-1	CASSKDYLAGDVGTDTQYF
TRBV5-6	CASRGDSLYGYTF
TRBV18	CASSPTRQETQYF
TRBV10-2	CASSEGTGLIRYEQYF
TRBV4-3	CASSHSTGGSGNTIYF
TRBV6-7	CASSYYDSRQGSYEQYF
TRBV27	CASSPGLAGARLYNEQFF
TRBV5-1	CASSLRVRGHEQYF
TRBV3-1/TRBV3-2	CASTLGQLNTEAFF
TRBV5-1	CASSLVSGSYNGYTF
TRBV4-2	CASSQDSRNYGYTF